This is a list of T cell receptor beta chains from one sample in a study of shared clonotypes between healthy human individuals. Only in-frame clones appear in the TCRdb table, and some are missing; sequencing was by immunoSEQ multiplex PCR. This table has about half a million clones, roughly three quarters appearing once. The sample consisted of PBMCs. These receptors originate from a middle-aged woman in good health. Some clones in this sample may be carry-over from other donors' samples. Each CDR3 is given with its conserved first and last residue. The D gene is left open where the match is weak. The size entry is marked missing in some rows and otherwise reads once, few, many or a size class.

V gene	clone size	J gene	D gene	CDR3 DNA	CDR3 protein
TRBV29-1	NA	TRBJ1-5	NA	TGCAGCGTTGGGCAGCCGAATCAGCCCCAGCATTTT	CSVGQPNQPQHF
TRBV18	NA	TRBJ2-5	TRBD2	TGTGCCAGCTCACGACTTCCGGTACTAGCGGGGGAGACCCAGTACTTC	CASSRLPVLAGETQYF
TRBV5-1	NA	TRBJ2-1	NA	TGCGCCAGCAGCCCGGGGCGAGGGCAGGGAACCTACAATGAGCAGTTCTTC	CASSPGRGQGTYNEQFF
TRBV4-2	once	TRBJ1-4	NA	TGTGCCAGCAGCCAAGAGGACCAACAGAATGAAAAACTGTTTTTT	CASSQEDQQNEKLFF
TRBV30	NA	TRBJ1-1	NA	TGTGCCTGGGGGGGTCTCACTGAAGCTTTCTTT	CAWGGLTEAFF
TRBV10-3	NA	TRBJ2-1	TRBD1	TGTGCCATCAGTGAGGCCGGGACAGGGGATGGTCACTGGTTCTTC	CAISEAGTGDGHWFF
TRBV19	NA	TRBJ2-1	NA	TGTGCCAGTACCCCTCGGACCCGGCCCGGTGAGCAGTTCTTC	CASTPRTRPGEQFF
TRBV11-2	NA	TRBJ2-3	NA	TGTGCCAGCGCCCGGGCTGAATTAGATACGCAGTATTTT	CASARAELDTQYF
TRBV28	NA	TRBJ2-3	TRBD2	TGTGCCAGCAGTTTGAGGACTAGCGGGAGGAGGGGCACAGATACGCAGTATTTT	CASSLRTSGRRGTDTQYF
TRBV9	once	TRBJ1-2	NA	TGTGCCAGCAGCGCCCTGTGGAGACCGTTCCACACCTTC	CASSALWRPFHTF
TRBV9	NA	TRBJ1-2	TRBD1	TGTGCCAGCAGCATTACAGGGGGCGCGGAAGGCTACACCTTC	CASSITGGAEGYTF
TRBV7-2	NA	TRBJ2-1	TRBD2	TGTGCCAGCAGCGCTCTAGCGGGAGTTGCCAATGAGCAGTTCTTC	CASSALAGVANEQFF
TRBV29-1	NA	TRBJ2-1	NA	TGCAGCGTTGAAGATCCCGGTAGGAACCGCTACAATGAGCAGTTCTTC	CSVEDPGRNRYNEQFF
TRBV30	NA	TRBJ1-1	TRBD1	TGTGCCTGGGACAGGGGAAACGCTGAAGCTTTCTTT	CAWDRGNAEAFF
TRBV11-2	NA	TRBJ2-5	TRBD2	TGTGCCAGCAGCTTAGGGAGACTAGCTCTCCAAGAGACCCAGTACTTC	CASSLGRLALQETQYF
TRBV7-9	many	TRBJ2-7	TRBD2	TGTGCCAGCAGCTTTGACGGGACTACCTACGAGCAGTACTTC	CASSFDGTTYEQYF
TRBV28	NA	TRBJ2-7	NA	TGTGCCAGCAGTTTCGGTACGCCGTGGATCGCAACATACGAGCAGTACTTC	CASSFGTPWIATYEQYF
TRBV4-1	NA	TRBJ2-7	TRBD1	TGCGCCAGCAGCCAAGAGGCAGGGGGCGGCTACGAGCAGTACTTC	CASSQEAGGGYEQYF
TRBV29-1	NA	TRBJ2-1	TRBD2	TGCAGCGTTGAATCGTCTAGCGGGACTTACAATGAGCAGTTCTTC	CSVESSSGTYNEQFF
TRBV7-8	NA	TRBJ2-1	NA	TGTGCCAGCAGCTTAGCATCCAGCTCCTACAATGAGCAGTTCTTC	CASSLASSSYNEQFF
TRBV20-1	NA	TRBJ2-7	NA	TGCAGTGCTCCCGGACTCTCCGAGCAGTACTTC	CSAPGLSEQYF
TRBV19	NA	TRBJ1-5	NA	TGTGCCAGTACTTATGGGAATCAGCCCCAGCATTTT	CASTYGNQPQHF
TRBV10-1	once	TRBJ2-7	TRBD2	TGCGCCAGCAGTGGTAGCGGGAGGGATGAGCAGTACTTC	CASSGSGRDEQYF